These 2 T cell receptor beta chains came from one sample sequenced in a study of PD-1 blockade in classical Hodgkin lymphoma. Following autologous stem cell transplantation, relapse occurred in every patient, and exposure to brentuximab vedotin varied. Sequencing was performed with immunoSEQ multiplex PCR; in TCRdb, only in-frame clones are kept and a portion is missing. The profile shows 66,000 or so clones, 60% to 80% of them singletons. This specimen consisted of peripheral blood mononuclear cells (PBMCs), obtained before the second cycle of nivolumab. Source of these receptors: a human donor with classical Hodgkin lymphoma.

The chain couples TRBV18 to TRBJ1-1; a possible D gene is TRBD1 (5 bases). The CDR3 runs to 15 residues. The germline gives CDR1 KGHSH, CDR2 LQKENI. Trimming left V 7 bases short and J 0 bases short, with 15 bases between. The CDR3 DNA follows: TGTGCCAGCTTCCCACCAGGGAGAATGAACACTGAAGCTTTCTTT. Protein sequence: CASFPPGRMNTEAFF.

The chain links TRBV6-5 to TRBJ2-7; 7 positions match TRBD1. CDR3 size: 13 residues. Germline trimming cut 6 bases from V and 5 bases from J; bases unmatched to any gene: 7. Germline V gene sequence: CDR1 MNHEY, CDR2 SVGAGI. CDR3 region: CASRLQGLDEQYF. The DNA of the CDR3 is TGTGCCAGCAGGCTACAGGGGTTGGACGAGCAGTACTTC.